This T cell receptor (beta chain) was found in a study of graft-versus-host responses after intestinal transplantation (dated by TCRdb to about 2021). Background for the entire study: The transplants that recipients got were multivisceral, liver-intestinal, or isolated intestinal. Anti-thymocyte globulin induction was given to all recipients, followed by maintenance tacrolimus and steroids for 2 to 3 years. After intestinal transplantation, graft-versus-host and host-versus-graft alloreactive T cell clones in the graft, circulation and bone marrow were tracked using bulk TCR-beta CDR3 sequencing. Alloreactive clones were identified by sequencing pre-transplant mixed lymphocyte reaction products and comparing them with unstimulated pre-transplant donor and recipient T cells. Of the 20 to 25 intestinal transplant recipients enrolled in the cohort, one of whom was a retransplant, 3 patients without pretransplant specimens were excluded. Donor T cell macrochimerism was defined as a peak of at least 4% donor T cells among recipient peripheral blood mononuclear cells. Instead of going to the commercial service, samples from a few later patients were sequenced in-house on an Illumina MiSeq and processed with MiXCR.

Blood samples were collected up to 4 times in the first month after transplant and then at least monthly when available. Library creation used the immunoSEQ multiplex PCR assay. High-throughput TCR-beta CDR3 sequencing of genomic DNA from most patients was performed by Adaptive Biotechnologies. The authors' pipeline ran thus. Adaptive's ImmunoSEQ software supplied the TCR sequencing data for around 17 patients, while MiXCR and VDJtools were used to process a few other patients. CDR3 nucleotide sequences shared by donor and recipient were removed because the origin of these sequences could not be assigned. To count as alloreactive, a clone needed at least 2-fold expansion over unstimulated cells and a minimum CFSE-low frequency of 0.002% (template counts) or 0.001% (read counts). Mappable clones were those detected in sequenced pre-transplant spleen, lymph node, or MLR CFSE-low populations of the donor or recipient. The cumulative frequency of alloreactive clones was calculated as a percentage of all sequences, weighted by copy number. TCRdb mirrors the immuneACCESS table, restricted to in-frame sequences. Some clones are absent from its copies; in checked studies, under half trace to an unresolved V gene, and the reason for the others is unknown. The DNA gave D and trimming, while V, J and clone size come from that table. Recorded for this sample are 20,000 to 30,000 clones; 80% to 90% of them occurred a single time. In total, the top ten clones hold about 0.98% of the sample.

Study-wide findings and limitations: GvH clones turned up in recipient bone marrow, with some appearing earlier in ileal mucosa or blood, a pattern consistent with an intestinal mucosal origin. The conclusions were limited by the relatively low number and heterogeneity of the intestinal transplant patients. Peak levels of circulating GvH clones were associated with declines in HvG clones early after transplant. In the allografts of patients with donor T cell macrochimerism, GvH to HvG T cell clonal ratios were high.

The germline V gene encodes CDR1 MGHDK and CDR2 SYGVNS. From the cysteine up to the phenylalanine, the CDR3 has a length of 13 residues. CDR3 DNA only is kept here, 39 bases in frame from base 1. Germline trimming: 8 bases from V, 12 bases from J; junction bases outside gene matches: 9. Notes on this clone: Its target antigen remains unknown. No base-level quality is on record; no much larger clone is a single base apart.

The specimen comprised PBMCs, sampled around 14 months after intestinal transplant. The V gene is TRBV25-1 and the J gene is TRBJ2-1; 11 bases in the middle match TRBD2. The receptor was isolated from a human patient who received an intestinal transplant, so some T cells may come from the graft donor. The nucleotide sequence reads as follows: TGTGCCAGCTCACTAGCGGGAGTTTTTGGGCAGTTCTTC. Translated, it gives CASSLAGVFGQFF. With the portions outside the CDR3 filled from the reference TRBV25-1 and TRBJ2-1 genes, the complete variable region becomes EADIYQTPRYLVIGTGKKITLECSQTMGHDKMYWYQQDPGMELHLIHYSYGVNSTEKGDLSSESTVSRIRTEHFPLTLESARPSHTSQYLCASSLAGVFGQFFGPGTRLTVL.